This TCR beta chain was found in a study of cytomegalovirus exposure and HLA in healthy donors (dated by TCRdb to the late 2010s). In the study overall: An earlier analysis of under 600 of the donors reported 250 to 300 Gb of sequence data and 117 million unique TCR beta sequences from roughly 200 million T cells. Roughly 320 gigabases of sequencing data and 75 million to 85 million unique TCR sequences made up an early release that covered about 640 HLA-typed donors. Of the roughly 400 genotyped donors, less than 90% were placed in the genetic ancestry cluster associated with self-reported Caucasian donors. The study was designed to test whether signatures of past pathogen exposure could be identified by cataloging public T cell receptors. The study profiled the T cell repertoires of hundreds of subjects by immunosequencing and related them to cytomegalovirus serostatus. Besides the first cohort of more than 650 subjects, a separate validation cohort made up of roughly 120 different subjects was used. The study combined high-throughput TCR immunosequencing, statistical association of individual TCRs with disease status, and machine learning to predict cytomegalovirus infection status. To study patterns of TCR occurrence, a later analysis re-analyzed previously published TCR beta repertoires from 666 donors and added high-resolution HLA genotyping. In the later analysis, no new phenotypic data were used to find candidate immune exposures; instead, reliance was placed on TCR beta sequences and their occurrence across donors. An earlier analysis of 587 of the donors applied high-throughput TCR beta sequencing to assess whether each TCR beta V gene segment acted as functional or pseudogenic. Donor age, sex, ethnicity and CMV serostatus were compiled together with the repertoire data. A later genetic analysis took genome-wide SNP genotypes for about 65% of the roughly 670 donors and used that subset as a discovery cohort. All discovery cohort repertoires had been generated on a single sequencing platform. Class I and class II HLA loci were covered by the typing at four-digit resolution. Typing coverage varied by locus: roughly 620-640 donors for A, B, C, DRB1 and DQB1; some 520 for DQA1; over 600 for DPA1; around 450 for DPB1. Roughly five DR-DQ haplotypes were handled as single units for association and clustering, since linkage in the cohort was strong. Among roughly 370 genotyped donors of the cohort, an average of around 240,000 unique TCR beta nucleotide sequences were sequenced per donor, approximately 20% of them non-productive. Beyond this particular receptor, the publication reports: Correlated functional status among segregating V segments might be attributable to linkage disequilibrium, but an unknown experimental factor could not be ruled out. A later analysis associated some 17,000 TCR beta sequences with specific HLA alleles at a false discovery rate of 0.05. The study gave a list of 150 to 200 TCR beta chains associated with cytomegalovirus. Because HLA typing was missing for some donors at each locus, association tests included only the typed subset. A later analysis found that most CMV-associated TCR beta chains appeared HLA-restricted, with HLA associations seemingly driven largely by CMV exposure. Immune exposure information for the cohort was limited to CMV serostatus. According to a later analysis, TCR association rates differed among HLA loci, with DRB1 alleles showing the most associated TCRs and HLA-C alleles showing the fewest. Three of the identified cytomegalovirus-associated TCR beta chains were confirmed in vitro to be specific for cytomegalovirus antigens. Compared with the roughly 700-donor mean, donors in an Asian-associated ancestry cluster had fewer N-insertions in productive TCRs, according to a later genetic analysis. An association between a missense DCLRE1C variant and V-gene and J-gene trimming of TCR beta chains was found in a later genetic analysis and replicated in an independent cohort. Several of the top co-occurrence clusters appeared to be linked to parvovirus B19, influenza, CMV and Epstein-Barr virus, according to a later analysis. An earlier analysis of approximately 570 of the donors showed that most TCR beta V segments appeared in productive rearrangements either about 87% or about 30% of the time, which broadly matched IMGT annotations. Presence/absence analyses assumed roughly uniform sequencing depth across donors, an assumption that may not hold. A further reported finding was that TCR beta sequences accurately predicted the HLA-A and HLA-B alleles for most subjects in the first cohort. While some public TCRs were present in many individuals, most TCR sequences turned up only very rarely across donors. Roughly 17 rarely observed V segments, including chromosome 9 orphons, were excluded from the earlier analysis of some 590 of the donors because counts were too low. Some IMGT-functional V segments, including TRBV6-2 and TRBV6-3, could not be told apart with the 87-base-pair reads, so those segments were excluded. This cohort had only TCR beta chains sequenced, and the lack of alpha or paired-chain data limited which features could be detected. When HLA alleles, especially DR and DQ, strongly co-occurred, attributing TCR associations to individual alleles was difficult. The authors suggested that the approach could potentially be extended to other disease states and immunological phenotypes. In a later analysis, HLA-associated TCR beta chains were found to be more clonally expanded and to have lower generation probabilities than equally common non-associated chains. Cytomegalovirus status was reported to be diagnosed by the classifier with high specificity and sensitivity in both the original and validation cohorts. A group of highly shared sequence variants was considered likely to be a technical artifact of the sequencing pipeline.

Comment on this clone: The clone's antigen remains unknown. Base qualities are not at hand, and no much larger clone is one base apart.

The CDR3, cysteine through phenylalanine, is 13 amino acids long. The entry retains the CDR3 DNA only, 39 bases that are in frame from base 1. V loses 0 bases of germline sequence and J loses 7 bases, and the interval between the two ends is 10 bases. Reading the germline V gene gives CDR1 SGHDT and CDR2 YYEEEE. The library came from the immunoSEQ multiplex PCR assay. For the multiplex PCR, a mixture combining 60 forward primers for TCR Vbeta segments and 13 reverse primers for TCR Jbeta segments was used. Amplification of the CDR3 region of rearranged TCR beta genes was performed with a multiplex PCR assay on genomic DNA. On the Illumina HiSeq System, the amplified TCR beta libraries were sequenced as 87-base-pair reads. The authors' pipeline ran thus. Across the roughly 640 repertoires, a later analysis counted approximately 83 million unique TCR beta chains, approximately 10 million of which were shared by at least two donors. Raw reads were error-corrected and collapsed into unique sequences with a nearest-neighbor algorithm that merged closely related sequences to remove PCR and sequencing errors. Alignment of CDR3 sequences to IMGT reference sequences was used to assign V, D and J gene segments. For a sequence to be retained, at least a six-nucleotide match to both a V gene segment and a J gene segment was required. A rearrangement was called productive if the CDR3 had no stop codons and remained in frame with V and J, and every other rearrangement was called non-productive. CDR3 was defined according to IMGT convention as the region running from the second conserved V-encoded cysteine to the conserved J-encoded phenylalanine. Sequences without an unambiguous match to a single V gene segment were excluded from the earlier analysis of about 630 of the donors. An earlier analysis of a few hundred of the donors classified V segments as functional when productive rearrangements were above 56.7% and as segregating when the standard deviation between donors was above 5%. A statistical classification framework was built to diagnose cytomegalovirus status from the catalog of TCR beta chain sequences. A later analysis assigned V and J genes by comparing TCR nucleotide sequences with IMGT/GENE-DB human TR gene sequences. The TCRdist pipeline was used in a later analysis to assign CDR3 sequences and most-parsimonious VDJ recombination scenarios. A later analysis defined each TCR beta chain by its CDR3 amino acid sequence plus V-gene family, and excluded reads lacking a unique V-gene family. In a later analysis, fewer than 600 highly shared, low-generation-probability nucleotide sequences were removed to address suspected cross-contamination and a sequencing artifact. In a later analysis, a clonal expansion index for each public chain was calculated from normalized within-repertoire ranks of inferred template counts. In a later analysis, generation probabilities were computed using a VDJ recombination model fitted to out-of-frame rearrangements, and the results were checked against IGoR. In a later analysis, TCR-TCR, TCR-HLA and TCR-CMV co-occurrence was scored with hypergeometric tests, and a repertoire-size bias correction was applied to TCR pairs. A later analysis estimated false discovery rates by permuting HLA or CMV assignments 20 times. In a later analysis, co-occurring TCRs were grouped using DBSCAN, with TCRdist sequence similarity added in when clustering inside HLA-allele-positive subsets. Co-occurrence clustering excluded repertoires with fewer than 30,000 or more than 120,000 public chains, plus five with anomalous nucleotide sharing. TCRdb holds this immuneACCESS table with in-frame rearrangements only. Some clones are missing; in checked studies, unresolved V genes explain under half, and the rest has no known cause. The D gene and trimming were derived from the DNA, and the V and J assignments and clone size from that table. Counted in this sample were roughly 130,000 clones; 60% to 75% of them appeared once. The top ten clones comprise less than 7% of the sample.

The cohort consisted of 600 to 750 healthy bone marrow donors. At the time of sampling, every cohort member was nominally healthy, though immune exposures that went unrecorded were likely present. The donor was CMV seropositive and was included in the group of 250 to 300 seropositive cohort members. A peripheral blood sample was collected from each donor, and TCR beta sequencing was performed on peripheral blood mononuclear cells. The Qiagen DNeasy Blood Extraction Kit was used to extract genomic DNA from the blood cell samples. Source material: PBMCs. The source is a woman in her forties or fifties in good health and CMV-seropositive. The sequence joins TRBV5-6 to TRBJ2-5, with no confidently assigned D gene. The sequenced DNA is TGTGCCAGCAGCTTGGGCCCCTTCGGGACCCAGTACTTC. It translates to CASSLGPFGTQYF. Here the CDR3 is joined to the reference TRBV5-6 and TRBJ2-5 genes, and the full variable domain is: DAGVTQSPTHLIKTRGQQVTLRCSPKSGHDTVSWYQQALGQGPQFIFQYYEEEERQRGNFPDRFSGHQFPNYSSELNVNALLLGDSALYLCASSLGPFGTQYFGPGTRLLVL.